What follows are 22 T cell receptor beta chains derived from one specimen sequenced in a study of tumor-infiltrating lymphocytes in primary liver carcinoma. Germline DNA was also extracted, while the blood RNA originated from unsorted whole blood. With a constant-region primer, TCR beta cDNA was made from approximately 500 ng of total RNA. Libraries for TCR beta were built through three nested multiplex PCR rounds, which together made up a slightly modified ARM-PCR procedure. The first two PCR rounds, approximately 10 cycles each, used TRBV1-TRBV30 forward primers and a C-beta reverse primer. In TCRdb, the multiplex PCR reads were re-called with MiXCR into one record per CDR3 protein. The table includes about 320,000 distinct CDR3 sequences, roughly two thirds detected once. Input material: peripheral blood. Every receptor here comes from a man in his forties with primary liver carcinoma and hepatitis B virus infection.

This clonotype showed up many times. This chain links TRBV29-1 with TRBJ2-3, with D perhaps TRBD2 (6 bases). CDR1 and CDR2 from the germline V gene are SQVTM and ANQGSEA. This CDR3 has 11 amino acids. Trimming left V 5 bases short and J 10 bases short, with 13 bases between. This CDR3 is CSVTGRGAQYF. CDR3 bases: TGCAGCGTTACCGGGAGAGGGGCGCAGTATTTT.

The V call is TRBV6-2 or TRBV6-3, the J call TRBJ2-5; tentative D call: TRBD2 (7 bases). V shed 6 bases and J shed 2 bases, with 16 bases lying between them. CDR1 and CDR2 (germline): MNHEY, SVGEGT. The CDR3 contains 15 residues. The CDR3 sequence: CASRLGGGVQETQYF. The CDR3 nucleotides read TGTGCCAGCAGGCTGGGAGGGGGTGTTCAAGAGACCCAGTACTTC.

This clonotype was counted at least ten times. This chain links TRBV5-1 with TRBJ2-5, with D tentatively TRBD2 (6 bases). V gave up 4 bases and J gave up 4 bases, with 17 bases separating them. The CDR3 is made up of 15 amino acids. CDR1 SGHRS and CDR2 YFSETQ come from the germline V gene. The DNA of the CDR3 is TGCGCCAGCAGCCCATTGGGGGTCGGGGGAGAGACCCAGTACTTC. It yields the protein CASSPLGVGGETQYF. Filled out from reference TRBV5-1 and TRBJ2-5, the complete variable domain reads KAGVTQTPRYLIKTRGQQVTLSCSPISGHRSVSWYQQTPGQGLQFLFEYFSETQRNKGNFPGRFSGRQFSNSRSEMNVSTLELGDSALYLCASSPLGVGGETQYFGPGTRLLVL.

On this clonotype: A much more abundant neighbour one base away suggests this may be a read error. The rearrangement links TRBV4-3 to TRBJ2-3; D is undetermined. The germline V gene has CDR1 LGHNA and CDR2 YSLEER. V was cut by 4 bases and J by 3 bases, with 8 bases left in between. The CDR3 contains 13 residues. The CDR3 here is CASSRGWTDTQYF. The DNA for the CDR3 is TGCGCCAGCAGCCGAGGTTGGACAGATACGCAGTATTTT.

The chain links TRBV2 to TRBJ2-1; TRBD2 might be the D (6 bases). Germline loops: CDR1 SNHLY, CDR2 FYNNEI. The ends were cut back, 6 bases at V and 6 bases at J, with 12 bases in the middle. The CDR3 is 13 amino acids. The CDR3: CASRDLTSNEQFF. CDR3 DNA sequence: TGTGCCAGCAGGGACCTGACTAGCAATGAGCAGTTCTTC.

This clonotype was found many times. V and J are TRBV11-2 and TRBJ2-1; 7 bases map to TRBD2. The junction had 9 bases not matched to a gene; V was cut back by 5 bases and J by 5 bases. CDR3 length equals 15 residues. Germline CDR1 and CDR2: SGHAT and FQNNGV. The CDR3: CASSPRGEFNNEQFF. The CDR3 DNA reads TGTGCCAGCAGCCCCCGGGGGGAGTTCAACAATGAGCAGTTCTTC.

Worth noting for this clonotype: This may come from a read error, since a much larger clone is one base off. The rearrangement joins TRBV29-1 to TRBJ2-7, with D possibly TRBD2 on 6 matching bases. Trimming shortened V by 7 bases and J by 1 base, and 14 bases separated the two germline ends. The CDR3 has 13 amino acids. Per germline, CDR1 SQVTM and CDR2 ANQGSEA. This CDR3 is CSARPRGSYEQYF. The DNA of the CDR3 is TGCAGCGCCCGACCCCGGGGGTCCTACGAGCAGTACTTC.

A remark on this clonotype: This may stem from a read error, because a much larger clone lies one nucleotide away. The V and J genes are TRBV6-2 or TRBV6-3 and TRBJ2-7; 7 bases are a match to TRBD1. The CDR3 is made up of 14 amino acids. CDR1 and CDR2 from the germline V gene are MNHEY and SVGEGT. The CDR3 reads CDSTETPTGNEQYF. The CDR3, as DNA: TGTGACAGCACCGAGACCCCGACAGGGAACGAGCAGTACTTC.

The chain uses TRBV11-2 and TRBJ2-5; D might be TRBD2 (6 bases). The CDR3 has 16 amino acids. Germline CDR1 SGHAT, CDR2 FQNNGV. The CDR3 sequence: CTNSSIARGTGETQYF. DNA of the CDR3: TGTACCAACAGCTCCATAGCCCGGGGGACTGGAGAGACCCAGTACTTC. The whole variable domain, remainder taken from reference TRBV11-2 and TRBJ2-5, is EAGVAQSPRYKIIEKRQSVAFWCNPISGHATLYWYQQILGQGPKLLIQFQNNGVVDDSQLPKDRFSAERLKGVDSTLKIQPAKLEDSAVYLCTNSSIARGTGETQYFGPGTRLLVL.

A remark on this clonotype: Germline and junction disagree at one end, which may indicate a read error. CDR3 in DNA: TGTGCCAGCGGCCAGCGGGGACTGTACAATGAGCAGTTCTTC. It translates to CASGQRGLYNEQFF. The chain recombines TRBV4-2 with TRBJ2-1, with TRBD2 matching 7 bases. The germline V gene encodes CDR1 LGHNA and CDR2 YNFKEQ. CDR3 length equals 14 residues.

This clonotype has more than one count but fewer than ten. This chain connects TRBV6-2 or TRBV6-3 to TRBJ2-5; D remains unclear. This CDR3 has 13 residues. In germline, CDR1 is MNHEY, CDR2 SVGEGT. The V end was cut by 8 bases, the J end by 5 bases, with 15 bases between. The CDR3 nucleotides read TGTGCCAGCCACAGAGTGGTGTCGGAGACCCAGTACTTC. It specifies CASHRVVSETQYF.

Remarks on this clonotype: This may be a read error: a much more frequent sequence differs by one nucleotide. The chain combines TRBV4-3 with TRBJ1-4, with 7 positions matching TRBD1. Per the germline V gene, CDR1 is LGHNA and CDR2 is YSLEER. This CDR3 contains 16 residues. The CDR3 sequence: CTSSQNTGDGNEKLFF. The CDR3 coding sequence is TGCACCAGCAGCCAGAACACAGGGGATGGTAATGAAAAACTGTTTTTT.

The rearrangement joins TRBV11-2 to TRBJ2-5; D ambiguous. The V and J ends lost 0 bases and 2 bases respectively, with 10 bases between them. CDR1 SGHAT and CDR2 FQNNGV come from the germline V gene. This CDR3 is built from 15 residues. CDR3 loop: CASSLDWARQETQYF. The CDR3 region has the DNA TGTGCCAGCAGCTTAGACTGGGCCAGACAAGAGACCCAGTACTTC. The entire variable domain, with the rest obtained from reference TRBV11-2 and TRBJ2-5, is as follows: EAGVAQSPRYKIIEKRQSVAFWCNPISGHATLYWYQQILGQGPKLLIQFQNNGVVDDSQLPKDRFSAERLKGVDSTLKIQPAKLEDSAVYLCASSLDWARQETQYFGPGTRLLVL.

On this clonotype: At one end the junction does not follow the germline gene, possibly because of a read error. The rearrangement uses TRBV29-1 and TRBJ2-5; D may be TRBD2 (5 bases). Germline CDR1 SQVTM, CDR2 ANQGSEA. The CDR3 runs 11 residues. DNA of the CDR3: TGCAGCGTTGAACGGGGAGAGACCCAGCACTTC. Translating gives CSVERGETQHF.

As to this clonotype: An end of the junction differs from the germline gene, which may be a read error. The V call is TRBV11-2, the J call TRBJ2-7; possible D gene TRBD2, 6 bases. The CDR3 loop spans 15 amino acids. Looked up from germline, CDR1 is SGHAT and CDR2 is FQNNGV. The CDR3 reads CASRRNRRGSYEQCF. The CDR3 DNA reads TGTGCCAGCAGGAGGAACAGGAGGGGCTCCTACGAGCAGTGCTTC.

In regard to this clonotype: The junction does not match germline at one end; this may be a read error. The chain joins TRBV5-1 to TRBJ2-4; 7 bases agree with TRBD1. The CDR3 has 15 amino acids. The germline gives CDR1 SGHRS, CDR2 YFSETQ. CDR3 sequence (DNA): TGCGCCAGCAGACAGGGGAGTGGAGCCAAAAACATTCGGTACTTC. Amino acids: CASRQGSGAKNIRYF.

In this sample, this clonotype turned up a few times. This chain uses TRBV4-2 with TRBJ1-3, with a tentative D call TRBD1 (5 bases). The CDR3 is 15 amino acids. Trimming removed 6 bases from V and 4 bases from J, with 16 bases in between. Germline-derived CDR1 and CDR2 are LGHNA and YNFKEQ. The CDR3 bases are TGTGCCAGCAGATCAGGGAGGGGAACCGGAAACACCATATATTTT. Amino acid sequence: CASRSGRGTGNTIYF.

J is TRBJ2-3 and V is TRBV11-1, with D possibly matching TRBD1 (6 bases). The end of the DNA is better explained by TRBJ1-5, so the J call may be wrong. The CDR3 totals 15 residues. Germline lookup yields CDR1 SGHAT and CDR2 FQDESV (reference sequence). This CDR3 is CASSREGRGTDTQHF. DNA for the CDR3: TGTGCCAGCAGCAGAGAAGGCAGGGGAACAGATACGCAGCATTTT.

On this clonotype itself: A much larger clone lies one base from this, so it may be a read error. The J gene is TRBJ1-2, the V gene TRBV6-5; D possibly corresponds to TRBD1 (5 bases). The CDR3 length is 15 residues. Germline CDR1 reads MNHEY; CDR2 reads SVGAGI. The V gene lost 0 bases and the J gene lost 1 base, with 9 bases spanning the gap. This CDR3 is CASSYSRQYNYGYTF. In nucleotides, the CDR3 is TGTGCCAGCAGTTACTCCAGACAGTATAACTATGGCTACACCTTC.

The J gene is TRBJ2-1, the V gene TRBV4-1, with a tentative D call TRBD2 (12 bases). CDR3 size: 21 residues. Germline V gene lookup returns CDR1 MGHRA and CDR2 YSYEKL. V lost 4 bases, J lost 2 bases, and 30 bases lay in between. DNA of the CDR3: TGCGCCAGCAGCCTCCGGGACAGGGGGGGACTAGCGGGCCAGACCTACAATGAGCAGTTCTTC. As protein: CASSLRDRGGLAGQTYNEQFF.

This chain joins TRBV28 and TRBJ2-3, with D unresolved. This CDR3 spans 14 amino acids. CDR1 is MDHEN, CDR2 SYDVKM, per germline. V was shortened by 7 bases and J by 3 bases, with 14 bases between the two germline ends. CDR3 loop: CASKVELGTDTQYF. The CDR3 region has the DNA TGTGCCAGCAAGGTTGAATTGGGGACAGATACGCAGTATTTT.

As to this clonotype: The junction departs from the called germline gene at one end, perhaps through a read error. The chain couples TRBV11-3 to TRBJ2-1; 9 bases are shared with TRBD1. Germline CDR1 reads SGHNT; CDR2 reads YENEEA. The CDR3 totals 15 residues. The CDR3 loop is CASSLAGTGHNEQFF. In nucleotides, the CDR3 is TGTGCAAGCAGCTTAGCCGGGACAGGGCACAATGAGCAGTTCTTC.